A selection of T cell receptor beta chains follows, all from one sample in a study of blood T cell repertoires in COVID-19. Here immunoSEQ multiplex PCR was the method, and the copy in TCRdb shows in-frame clones only, minus some. The repertoire holds tens of thousands of clones, 80% to 95% seen once, with roughly 3.8% in the top ten. The sample taken for sequencing was peripheral blood. The receptor set was obtained from a man between 60 and 75 years old with acute or convalescent COVID-19. The CDR3 runs from the conserved cysteine through the conserved F or W. A D gene is named only where the DNA matches it firmly. The listing skips clone size in some rows; elsewhere it reads once, few, many or a size class.

j_call | v_call | clone_size | d_call | cdr3_aa | cdr3_nt
TRBJ1-1 | TRBV12-5 | - | TRBD1 | CASGLVEGGKAEAFF | TGTGCTAGTGGTTTGGTAGAAGGGGGCAAGGCTGAAGCTTTCTTT
TRBJ2-6 | TRBV5-1 | - | - | CASSPTVSGANVLTF | TGCGCCAGCAGCCCTACTGTGTCTGGGGCCAACGTCCTGACTTTC
TRBJ2-3 | TRBV24-1 | - | - | CATSLSTDTQYF | TGTGCCACCAGTCTTAGCACAGATACGCAGTATTTT
TRBJ2-2 | TRBV3-1/TRBV3-2 | - | TRBD1 | CASSRTGGPGELFF | TGTGCCAGCAGCCGTACAGGGGGCCCCGGGGAGCTGTTTTTT
TRBJ2-1 | TRBV7-2 | - | TRBD1 | CASSLAGQARYNEQFF | TGTGCCAGCAGCTTGGCGGGACAGGCCCGATACAATGAGCAGTTCTTC
TRBJ2-5 | TRBV6-2/TRBV6-3 | - | TRBD1 | CASSAQGAGETQYF | TGTGCCAGCAGCGCACAGGGGGCGGGAGAGACCCAGTACTTC
TRBJ1-1 | TRBV5-1 | - | TRBD1 | CASSLTGRGNTEAFF | TGCGCCAGCAGCCTGACAGGGAGAGGGAACACTGAAGCTTTCTTT
TRBJ2-3 | TRBV24-1 | - | - | CATSDFTRGESTDTQYF | TGTGCCACCAGTGATTTTACCAGGGGGGAAAGCACAGATACGCAGTATTTT
TRBJ1-1 | TRBV7-2 | - | - | CASSSSRQNRGAFF | TGTGCCAGCAGCTCCTCGCGGCAAAACCGGGGAGCTTTCTTT
TRBJ1-6 | TRBV7-9 | - | TRBD1 | CASSSTGYKNSPLHF | TGTGCCAGCAGCTCGACAGGGTATAAGAATTCACCCCTCCACTTT
TRBJ2-2 | TRBV19 | - | - | CASSIRIRGAGATNTGELFF | TGTGCCAGTAGTATTCGGATCAGAGGAGCAGGGGCGACGAACACCGGGGAGCTGTTTTTT
TRBJ1-3 | TRBV5-4 | - | - | CASSLWGQSPGNTIYF | TGTGCCAGCAGCCTGTGGGGACAATCACCTGGAAACACCATATATTTT
TRBJ2-1 | TRBV3-1/TRBV3-2 | few | TRBD2 | CASSGAGEGSNEQFF | TGTGCCAGCAGCGGAGCGGGAGAAGGCTCAAATGAGCAGTTCTTC
TRBJ2-7 | TRBV11-3 | - | - | CASSWDSSYEQYF | TGTGCCAGCAGCTGGGACTCTTCCTACGAGCAGTACTTC
TRBJ2-7 | TRBV6-5 | - | - | CASSYSSVNYEQYF | TGTGCCAGCAGTTACTCGAGTGTCAACTACGAGCAGTACTTC
TRBJ2-1 | TRBV7-9 | - | - | CASSLEARYNEQFF | TGTGCCAGCAGCTTAGAGGCCAGGTACAATGAGCAGTTCTTC
TRBJ2-7 | TRBV7-9 | - | - | CASSPLYEQYF | TGTGCCAGCAGCCCCCTCTACGAGCAGTACTTC
TRBJ2-7 | TRBV4-3 | - | TRBD2 | CASSQTSATSASYEQYF | TGCGCCAGCAGCCAAACTTCCGCTACTAGCGCCTCCTACGAGCAGTACTTC
TRBJ2-5 | TRBV5-1 | - | TRBD2 | CASSFGTSGQETQYF | TGCGCCAGCAGCTTCGGGACTAGCGGGCAAGAGACCCAGTACTTC
TRBJ2-2 | TRBV18 | - | - | CASSHSKTNTGELFF | TGTGCCAGCTCACACTCGAAGACGAACACCGGGGAGCTGTTTTTT
TRBJ2-5 | TRBV29-1 | - | - | CSVLPLTGYQETQYF | TGCAGCGTTCTACCCCTGACAGGCTACCAAGAGACCCAGTACTTC
TRBJ1-1 | TRBV11-3 | - | - | CASSLDRGTNTEAFF | TGTGCCAGCAGCTTAGACAGGGGAACGAACACTGAAGCTTTCTTT
TRBJ2-7 | TRBV6-5 | - | - | CASSYSSVGEQYF | TGTGCCAGCAGTTACTCTAGCGTTGGCGAGCAGTACTTC
TRBJ1-6 | TRBV25-1 | few | - | CASSVAGSNSPLHF | TGTGCCAGCAGTGTGGCAGGAAGTAATTCACCCCTCCACTTT
TRBJ1-1 | TRBV27 | once | - | CASSPSGGNTEAFF | TGTGCCAGCAGTCCATCCGGCGGGAACACTGAAGCTTTCTTT
TRBJ1-5 | TRBV5-6 | - | - | CASSLKGGQPQHF | TGTGCCAGCAGCTTGAAAGGAGGTCAGCCCCAGCATTTT
TRBJ2-1 | TRBV9 | - | TRBD1 | CASSVGRRGLRYNEQFF | TGTGCCAGCAGCGTAGGCCGCAGGGGGCTCAGGTACAATGAGCAGTTCTTC
TRBJ1-2 | TRBV5-1 | - | - | CASSLEQGSGYTF | TGCGCCAGCAGCTTGGAGCAGGGCAGTGGCTACACCTTC
TRBJ1-4 | TRBV19 | - | TRBD1 | CASSIDRGNEKLFF | TGTGCCAGTAGTATTGACAGGGGGAATGAAAAACTGTTTTTT